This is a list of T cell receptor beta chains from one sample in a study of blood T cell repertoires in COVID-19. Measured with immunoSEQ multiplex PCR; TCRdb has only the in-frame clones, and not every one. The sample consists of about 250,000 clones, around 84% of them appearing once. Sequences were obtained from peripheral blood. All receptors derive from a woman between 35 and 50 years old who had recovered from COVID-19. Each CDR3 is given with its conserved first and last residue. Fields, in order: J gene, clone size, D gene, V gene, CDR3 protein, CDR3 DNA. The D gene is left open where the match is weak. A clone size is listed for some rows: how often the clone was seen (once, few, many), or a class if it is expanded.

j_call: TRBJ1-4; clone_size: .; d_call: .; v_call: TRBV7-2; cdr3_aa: CASRTGGGAVEKLFF; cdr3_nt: TGTGCCAGCAGAACGGGGGGCGGAGCCGTAGAAAAACTGTTTTTT
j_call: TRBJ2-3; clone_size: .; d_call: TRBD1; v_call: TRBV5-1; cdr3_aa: CASSRDRGASDTQYF; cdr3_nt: TGCGCCAGCAGCAGGGACAGGGGAGCGTCAGATACGCAGTATTTT
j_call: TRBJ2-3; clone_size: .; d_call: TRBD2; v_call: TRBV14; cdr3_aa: CASSHNEATSGDRADTQYF; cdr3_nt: TGTGCCAGCAGCCATAATGAAGCCACTAGCGGGGACCGAGCAGATACGCAGTATTTT
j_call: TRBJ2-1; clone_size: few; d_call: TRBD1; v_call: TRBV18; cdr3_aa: CASSPEGWTGVFF; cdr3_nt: TGTGCCAGCTCACCAGAAGGGTGGACAGGGGTGTTCTTC
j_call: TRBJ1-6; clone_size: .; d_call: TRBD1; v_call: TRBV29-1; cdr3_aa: CSVEDVQGASDSPLHF; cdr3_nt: TGCAGCGTTGAAGACGTACAGGGGGCTAGTGATTCACCCCTCCACTTT
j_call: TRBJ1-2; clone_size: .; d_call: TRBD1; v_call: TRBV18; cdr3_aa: CASSPPSRQGPSSYTF; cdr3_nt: TGTGCCAGCTCACCACCTAGCAGACAGGGCCCGTCCTCCTACACCTTC
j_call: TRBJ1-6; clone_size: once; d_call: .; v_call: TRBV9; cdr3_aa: CASSRTDDSPLHF; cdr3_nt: TGTGCCAGCAGCCGGACAGATGATTCACCCCTCCACTTT
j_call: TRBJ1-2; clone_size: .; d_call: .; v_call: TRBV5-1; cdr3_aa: CASSTNYATEGYTF; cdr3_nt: TGCGCCAGCAGCACGAACTACGCGACAGAAGGCTACACCTTC
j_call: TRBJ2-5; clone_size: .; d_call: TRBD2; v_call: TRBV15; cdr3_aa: CATSRDLAGGIETQYF; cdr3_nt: TGTGCCACCAGCAGAGATTTAGCGGGGGGGATAGAGACCCAGTACTTC
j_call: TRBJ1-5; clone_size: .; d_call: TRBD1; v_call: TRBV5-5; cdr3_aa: CASSLFPNTGGRGQPQHF; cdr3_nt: TGTGCCAGCAGCTTGTTCCCGAATACAGGGGGCAGAGGTCAGCCCCAGCATTTT
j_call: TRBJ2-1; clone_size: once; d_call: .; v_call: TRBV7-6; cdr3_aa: CASSKRSSSYNEQFF; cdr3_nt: TGTGCCAGCAGCAAGCGGAGCAGCTCCTACAATGAGCAGTTCTTC
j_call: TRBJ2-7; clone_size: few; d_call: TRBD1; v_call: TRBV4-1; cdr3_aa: CASSQTSGTGSYEQYF; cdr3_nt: TGCGCCAGCAGCCAAACCTCCGGGACAGGATCCTACGAGCAGTACTTC
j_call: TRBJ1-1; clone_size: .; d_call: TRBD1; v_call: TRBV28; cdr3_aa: CASSPDRGRWRNTEAFF; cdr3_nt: TGTGCCAGCAGCCCCGACAGGGGCCGCTGGAGGAACACTGAAGCTTTCTTT
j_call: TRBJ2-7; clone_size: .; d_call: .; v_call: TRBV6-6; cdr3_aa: CASSPTLRGGSYEQYF; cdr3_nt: TGTGCCAGCAGTCCCACGCTCAGGGGAGGGTCCTACGAGCAGTACTTC
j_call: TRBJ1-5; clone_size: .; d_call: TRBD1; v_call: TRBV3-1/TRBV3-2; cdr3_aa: CASSPGQDSWQPQHF; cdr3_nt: TGTGCCAGCAGCCCAGGACAGGATTCTTGGCAGCCCCAGCATTTT
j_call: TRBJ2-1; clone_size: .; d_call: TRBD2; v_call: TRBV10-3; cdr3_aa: CASGTSGGYYNEQFF; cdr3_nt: TGTGCCTCAGGGACTAGCGGGGGTTACTACAATGAGCAGTTCTTC
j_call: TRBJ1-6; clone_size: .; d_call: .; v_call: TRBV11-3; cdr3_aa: CASSLGRGSYNSPLHF; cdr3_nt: TGTGCCAGCAGCTTAGGCAGGGGTTCCTATAATTCACCCCTCCACTTT
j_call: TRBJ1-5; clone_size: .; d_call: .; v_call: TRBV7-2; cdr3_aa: CASSSRGRQPQHF; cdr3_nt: TGTGCCAGCAGCTCCAGGGGTAGGCAGCCCCAGCATTTT
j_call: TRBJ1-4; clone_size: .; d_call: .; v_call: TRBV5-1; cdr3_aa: CASSSNPGTDEKLFF; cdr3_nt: TGCGCCAGCAGCTCTAATCCGGGGACTGATGAAAAACTGTTTTTT
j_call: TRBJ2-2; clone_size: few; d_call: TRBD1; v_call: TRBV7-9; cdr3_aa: CASSSPGQGITGELFF; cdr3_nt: TGTGCCAGCAGCTCCCCGGGACAGGGAATTACCGGGGAGCTGTTTTTT
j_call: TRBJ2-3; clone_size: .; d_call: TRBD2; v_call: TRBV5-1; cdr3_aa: CASRQGLAYLTDTQYF; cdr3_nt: TGCGCCAGCAGACAAGGACTAGCATATCTCACAGATACGCAGTATTTT
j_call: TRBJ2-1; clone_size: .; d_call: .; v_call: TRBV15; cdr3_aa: CATSRDRGGPHNEQFF; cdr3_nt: TGTGCCACCAGCAGAGATCGGGGTGGGCCTCACAATGAGCAGTTCTTC